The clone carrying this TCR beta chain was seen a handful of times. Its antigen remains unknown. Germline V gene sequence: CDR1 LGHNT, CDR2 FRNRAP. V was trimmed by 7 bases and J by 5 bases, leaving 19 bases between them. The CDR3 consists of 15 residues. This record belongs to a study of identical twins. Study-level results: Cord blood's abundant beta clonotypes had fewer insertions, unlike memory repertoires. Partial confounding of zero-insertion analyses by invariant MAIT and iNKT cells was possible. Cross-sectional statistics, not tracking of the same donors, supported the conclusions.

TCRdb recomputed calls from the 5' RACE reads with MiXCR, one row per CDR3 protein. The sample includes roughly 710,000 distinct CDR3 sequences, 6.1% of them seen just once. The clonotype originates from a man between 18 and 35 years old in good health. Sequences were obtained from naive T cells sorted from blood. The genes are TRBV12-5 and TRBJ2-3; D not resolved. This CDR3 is CASARDQFIGDTQYF. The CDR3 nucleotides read TGTGCTAGTGCCCGCGACCAGTTCATAGGAGATACGCAGTATTTT.